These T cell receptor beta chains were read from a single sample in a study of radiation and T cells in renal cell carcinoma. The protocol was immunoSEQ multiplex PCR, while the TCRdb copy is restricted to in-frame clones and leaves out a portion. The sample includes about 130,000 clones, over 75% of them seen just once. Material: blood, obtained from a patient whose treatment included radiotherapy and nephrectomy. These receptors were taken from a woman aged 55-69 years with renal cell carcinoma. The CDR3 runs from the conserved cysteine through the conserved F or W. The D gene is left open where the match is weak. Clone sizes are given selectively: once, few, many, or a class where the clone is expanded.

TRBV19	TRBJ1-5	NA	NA	CASSKQGGNQPQHF	TGTGCCAGTAGTAAACAGGGAGGCAATCAGCCCCAGCATTTT
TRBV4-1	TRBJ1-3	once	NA	CASSQDPGTGNTIYF	TGCGCCAGCAGCCAAGATCCGGGGACTGGAAACACCATATATTTT
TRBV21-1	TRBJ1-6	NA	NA	CASSKGVNRVGNSPLHF	TGTGCCAGCAGTAAAGGGGTGAACAGGGTGGGGAATTCACCCCTCCACTTT
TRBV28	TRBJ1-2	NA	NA	CASSTEVGGYTF	TGTGCCAGCAGCACCGAGGTGGGCGGCTACACCTTC
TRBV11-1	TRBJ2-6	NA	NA	CASSGLRSSGANVLTF	TGTGCCAGCAGCGGTCTAAGGTCCTCTGGGGCCAACGTCCTGACTTTC
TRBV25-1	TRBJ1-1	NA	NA	CASSEVNTEAFF	TGTGCCAGCAGTGAGGTGAACACTGAAGCTTTCTTT
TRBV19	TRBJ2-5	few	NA	CASRRGTNPRVGTQYF	TGTGCCAGTAGACGGGGAACGAATCCCCGGGTTGGGACCCAGTACTTC
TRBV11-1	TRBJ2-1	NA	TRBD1	CASSLARDRSYNEQFF	TGTGCCAGCAGCTTAGCCCGGGACAGGAGCTACAATGAGCAGTTCTTC
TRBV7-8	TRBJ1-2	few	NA	CASSLSGGSLYTF	TGTGCCAGCAGCTTATCCGGCGGGAGCCTCTACACCTTC
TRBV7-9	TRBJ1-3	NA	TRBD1	CASSPGDRGHGNTIYF	TGTGCCAGCAGCCCGGGGGACAGGGGGCATGGAAACACCATATATTTT
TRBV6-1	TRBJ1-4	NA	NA	CASLISATNEKLFF	TGTGCCAGCCTGATCAGTGCAACTAATGAAAAACTGTTTTTT
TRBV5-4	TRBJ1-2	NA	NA	CASSPDSGGWGYTF	TGTGCCAGCAGCCCGGACTCCGGAGGGTGGGGCTACACCTTC
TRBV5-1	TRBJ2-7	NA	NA	CASSLTGVPEQYF	TGCGCCAGCAGCTTGACCGGGGTTCCTGAGCAGTACTTC
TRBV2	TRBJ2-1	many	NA	CASSPDSGSNEQFF	TGTGCCAGCAGTCCGGACAGCGGAAGCAATGAGCAGTTCTTC
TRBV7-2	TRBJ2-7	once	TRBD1	CASSLVASGGDEQYF	TGTGCCAGCAGCTTAGTCGCATCAGGGGGAGACGAGCAGTACTTC
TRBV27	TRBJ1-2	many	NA	CASSSGLYGYTF	TGTGCCAGCAGTTCTGGATTATATGGCTACACCTTC
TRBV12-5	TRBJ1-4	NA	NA	CASGLVAGGGCEKLFF	TGTGCTAGTGGTTTGGTAGCGGGGGGAGGTTGTGAAAAACTGTTTTTT
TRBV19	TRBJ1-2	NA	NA	CASTIGPLTNYGYTF	TGTGCCAGTACCATTGGGCCGCTAACTAACTATGGCTACACCTTC
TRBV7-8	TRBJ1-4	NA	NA	CASSWTVEGGEGEKLFF	TGTGCCAGCAGCTGGACAGTGGAGGGGGGAGAAGGCGAAAAACTGTTTTTT
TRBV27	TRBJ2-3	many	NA	CASSSQLTDTQYF	TGTGCCAGCAGTTCGCAACTCACAGATACGCAGTATTTT
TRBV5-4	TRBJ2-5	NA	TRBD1	CASSFLGTGGETQYF	TGTGCCAGCAGCTTCCTAGGGACAGGGGGAGAGACCCAGTACTTC
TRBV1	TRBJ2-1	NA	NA	CTSSLRGGLAGYNEQFF	TGCACCAGCAGCCTAAGGGGAGGACTAGCGGGGTACAATGAGCAGTTCTTC
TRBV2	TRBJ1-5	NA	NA	CASRDNSNQPQHF	TGTGCCAGCAGGGACAACAGCAATCAGCCCCAGCATTTT
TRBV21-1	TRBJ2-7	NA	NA	CASSNWGVGSGISEQYF	NA